This T cell receptor (beta chain) was captured by sequencing in a study of blood T cell repertoires in COVID-19. Across the whole study: Acute and convalescent COVID-19 samples came from the United States, Italy and Spain.

Original handling: Nucleated cell counts were estimated from reference gene primer amplification. Repertoires were generated with immunoSEQ multiplex PCR, while TCRdb's copy carries only in-frame clones and drops some. Clonal size and the V and J genes are those of that table, whereas D and trimming came from the DNA. Of roughly 250,000 clones detected, about nine tenths appear once; the ten largest clones hold about 6%. V lost 1 base, J lost 1 base, and 10 bases stayed unmatched. CDR1 is SGHTA and CDR2 is FQGTGA in the germline V gene. The length of the CDR3 is 19 residues. The study recruited people aged roughly 18 to 89 years across approximately 23 US areas. Membership in each cohort depended on participant-reported clinical history.

The sample taken for sequencing was PBMCs or T cells enriched from blood (not recorded which). The clonotype was recovered from a woman younger than 45 with acute COVID-19. The chain is built from TRBV7-3 and TRBJ2-2, with 9 bases identical to TRBD2. Here the CDR3 DNA reads TGTGCCAGCAGCTTAAGACAGATTAGCGGGAGTATGAACACCGGGGAGCTGTTTTTT. Translating it yields CASSLRQISGSMNTGELFF.